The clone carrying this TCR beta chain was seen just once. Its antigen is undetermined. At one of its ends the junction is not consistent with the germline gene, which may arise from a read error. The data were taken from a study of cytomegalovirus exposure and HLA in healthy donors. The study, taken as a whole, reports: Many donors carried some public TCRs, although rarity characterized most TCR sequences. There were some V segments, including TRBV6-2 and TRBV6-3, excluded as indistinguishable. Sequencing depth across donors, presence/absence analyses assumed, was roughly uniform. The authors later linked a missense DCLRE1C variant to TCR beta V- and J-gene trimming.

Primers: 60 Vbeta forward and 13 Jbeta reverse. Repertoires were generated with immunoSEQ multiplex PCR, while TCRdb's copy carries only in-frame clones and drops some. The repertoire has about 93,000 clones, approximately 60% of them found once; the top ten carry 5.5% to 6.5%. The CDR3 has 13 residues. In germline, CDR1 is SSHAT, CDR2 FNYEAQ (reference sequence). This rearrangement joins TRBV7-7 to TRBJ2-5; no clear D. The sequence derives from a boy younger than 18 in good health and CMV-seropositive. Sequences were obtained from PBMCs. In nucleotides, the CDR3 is TGTGCTAGCAGTACGACGGGTGAAGGGACCCAGTACTTC. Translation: CASSTTGEGTQYF.